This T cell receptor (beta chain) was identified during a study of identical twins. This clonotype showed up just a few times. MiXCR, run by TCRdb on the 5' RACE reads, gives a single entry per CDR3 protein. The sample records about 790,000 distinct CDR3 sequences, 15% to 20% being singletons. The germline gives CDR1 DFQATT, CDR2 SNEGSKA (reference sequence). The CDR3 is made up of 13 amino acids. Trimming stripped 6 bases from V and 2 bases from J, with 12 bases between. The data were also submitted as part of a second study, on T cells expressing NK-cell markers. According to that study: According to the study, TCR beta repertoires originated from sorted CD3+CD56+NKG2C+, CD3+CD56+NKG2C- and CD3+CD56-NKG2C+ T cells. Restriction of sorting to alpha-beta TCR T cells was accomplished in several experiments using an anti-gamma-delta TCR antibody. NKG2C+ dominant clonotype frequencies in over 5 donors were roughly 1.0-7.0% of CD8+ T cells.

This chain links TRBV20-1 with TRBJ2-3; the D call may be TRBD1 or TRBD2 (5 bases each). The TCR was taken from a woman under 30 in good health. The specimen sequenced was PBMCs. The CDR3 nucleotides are TGCAGTGCCAGCCCAGGGACCACAGATACGCAGTATTTT. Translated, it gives CSASPGTTDTQYF.